This T cell receptor (beta chain) was documented in a study of shared clonotypes between healthy human individuals. Between the trimmed V and J ends, which lost 4 bases and 2 bases, there was a span of 8 bases. CDR1 and CDR2 (germline): SGHDN, FVKESK. CDR3 length: 14 residues. Sequencing was at deep level. Unsorted PBMC DNA went through sequencing on ten immunoSEQ deep assay plates. TCRdb's table, derived via immunoSEQ multiplex PCR, lists solely in-frame clones and lacks some. In the table there are around 500,000 clones, around 85% of which are singletons. Healthy HIV-negative adults with no recent acute infections or vaccinations were recruited as donors. The unsorted samples took approximately 98 million PBMCs to get genomic DNA.

Sequencing was performed on PBMCs. The J gene is TRBJ1-4, the V gene TRBV14; D not resolved. The sequence came from a woman in her thirties or forties in good health. Some clones in this sample may be carry-over from other donors' samples. In DNA form, the CDR3 reads TGTGCCAGCAGCCCCCGTTTCACTAATGAAAAACTGTTTTTT. Amino acid sequence: CASSPRFTNEKLFF.